These T cell receptor beta chains were read from a single sample in a study of CD8+CD57+ T cells in acquired aplastic anemia. TCRdb re-derived calls from the reads in MiXCR, one entry per CDR3 protein. The sample yields hundreds of thousands of distinct CDR3 sequences, 50% to 65% seen once. The sequencing sample was made of sorted CD4+, CD8+, or CD8+CD57+ T cells (not recorded which) from PBMCs. These TCRs come from a human donor with aplastic anemia. Both conserved end residues are part of each CDR3. A D gene is named only where the DNA matches it firmly. Only some rows state a clone size, as once, few, many or a class for expanded clones.

size	J	D	V	CDR3
.	TRBJ1-2	.	TRBV7-2	CASSLEVISNYGYTF
.	TRBJ1-2	.	TRBV20-1	CSARVRINYGYTF
.	TRBJ2-7	TRBD1	TRBV5-1	CASSPGDRGGTYEQYF
.	TRBJ1-1	TRBD1	TRBV2	CASSESRGLGTEAFF
.	TRBJ2-6	.	TRBV6-5	CASRKGRTSSGANVLTF
many	TRBJ2-5	TRBD2	TRBV4-1	CASSPGLAGGMETQYF
.	TRBJ1-1	.	TRBV9	CASSAGGTSGRNTEAFF
.	TRBJ2-2	TRBD1	TRBV5-1	CASSLAGTANTGELFF
few	TRBJ2-3	.	TRBV12-3/TRBV12-4	CASSLAGSADTQYF
few	TRBJ2-3	.	TRBV5-4	CASSLVQATDTQYF
.	TRBJ1-2	TRBD1	TRBV7-8	CASSFSTGGIGSGNTF
.	TRBJ2-4	TRBD2	TRBV2	CASSARLAGGLGAKNIQYF
.	TRBJ2-5	.	TRBV7-2	CASSPASQETQYF
.	TRBJ2-2	.	TRBV7-2	CASSRQRGNTGELFF
few	TRBJ2-3	TRBD1	TRBV27	CASSPKQGQGADTQYF
.	TRBJ1-4	.	TRBV7-2	CASSLSRDELFF
.	TRBJ2-7	.	TRBV10-3	CAISPGTTRAEQYF
many	TRBJ1-1	.	TRBV2	CASRVNRNTEAFF
many	TRBJ1-2	.	TRBV3-1	CASSLNNGYTF
many	TRBJ2-1	TRBD2	TRBV4-2	CASSQPLAGVTSYNEQFF
.	TRBJ1-1	.	TRBV10-3	CAISESTTGNTEAFF
.	TRBJ1-5	.	TRBV7-2	CASSSRVYQPQHF
many	TRBJ2-1	.	TRBV4-1	CASSQGVGPGANEQFF
.	TRBJ2-1	TRBD2	TRBV7-9	CAFRALAGVYNEQFF
.	TRBJ2-1	TRBD2	TRBV7-4	CASSPRLLSGGANEQFF
.	TRBJ2-3	TRBD2	TRBV19	CASSERLAGQLDTQYF
.	TRBJ2-3	.	TRBV20-1	CSALPAARGTDTQYF
.	TRBJ1-3	.	TRBV9	CASSVMESSGNTIYF
.	TRBJ2-2	TRBD1	TRBV7-2	CAFRDRYTGELFF